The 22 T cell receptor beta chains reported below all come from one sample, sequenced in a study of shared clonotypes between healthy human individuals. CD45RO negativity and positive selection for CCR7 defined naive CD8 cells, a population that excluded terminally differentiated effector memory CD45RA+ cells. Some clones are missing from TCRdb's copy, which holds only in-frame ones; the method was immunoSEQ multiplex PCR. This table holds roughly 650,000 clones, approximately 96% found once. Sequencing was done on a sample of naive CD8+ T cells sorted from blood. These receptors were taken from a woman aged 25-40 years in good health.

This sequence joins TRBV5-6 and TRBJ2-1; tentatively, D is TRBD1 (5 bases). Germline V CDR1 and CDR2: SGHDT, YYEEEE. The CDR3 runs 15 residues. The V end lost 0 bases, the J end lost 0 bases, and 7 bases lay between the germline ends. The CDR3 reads CASSLDRSSYNEQFF. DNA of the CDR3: TGTGCCAGCAGCTTGGACAGGAGCTCCTACAATGAGCAGTTCTTC.

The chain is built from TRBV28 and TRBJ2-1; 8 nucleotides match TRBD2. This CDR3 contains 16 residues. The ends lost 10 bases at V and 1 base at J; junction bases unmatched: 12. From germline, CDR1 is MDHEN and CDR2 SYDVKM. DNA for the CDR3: TGTGCCATAGCGGGGATTTATTCGATGTCCTACAATGAGCAGTTCTTC. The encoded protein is CAIAGIYSMSYNEQFF.

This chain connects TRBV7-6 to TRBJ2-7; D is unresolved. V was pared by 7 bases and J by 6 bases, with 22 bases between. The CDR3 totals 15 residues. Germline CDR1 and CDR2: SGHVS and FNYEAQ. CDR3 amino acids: CASTPNPPGVGEQYF. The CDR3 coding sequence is TGTGCCAGCACCCCGAACCCCCCCGGAGTGGGCGAGCAGTACTTC.

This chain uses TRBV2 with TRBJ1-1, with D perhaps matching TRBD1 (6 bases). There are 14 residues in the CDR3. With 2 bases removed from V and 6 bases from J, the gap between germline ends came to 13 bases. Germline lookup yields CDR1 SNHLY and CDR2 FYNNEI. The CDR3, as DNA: TGTGCCAGCAGTGAACAGGGGACCGTCCCTGAAGCTTTCTTT. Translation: CASSEQGTVPEAFF.

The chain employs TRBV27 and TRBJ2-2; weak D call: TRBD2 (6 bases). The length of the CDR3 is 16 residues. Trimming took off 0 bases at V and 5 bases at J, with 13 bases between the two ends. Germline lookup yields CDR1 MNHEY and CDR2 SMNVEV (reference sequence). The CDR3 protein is CASSLSWRGGTGELFF. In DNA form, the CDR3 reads TGTGCCAGCAGTTTATCGTGGCGGGGTGGTACCGGGGAGCTGTTTTTT.

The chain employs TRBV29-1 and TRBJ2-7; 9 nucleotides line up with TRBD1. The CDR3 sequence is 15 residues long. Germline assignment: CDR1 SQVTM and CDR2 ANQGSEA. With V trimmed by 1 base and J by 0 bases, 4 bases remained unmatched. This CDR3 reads CSVEGGQGTSYEQYF. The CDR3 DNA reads TGCAGCGTTGAAGGGGGACAGGGTACCTCCTACGAGCAGTACTTC.

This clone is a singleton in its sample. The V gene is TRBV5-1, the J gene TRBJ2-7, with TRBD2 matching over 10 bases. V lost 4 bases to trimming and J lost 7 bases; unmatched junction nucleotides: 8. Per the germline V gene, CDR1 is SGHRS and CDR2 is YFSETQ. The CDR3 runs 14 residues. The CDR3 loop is CASSLSGRAGEQYF. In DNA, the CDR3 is TGCGCCAGCAGCCTAAGCGGGAGGGCCGGGGAGCAGTACTTC.

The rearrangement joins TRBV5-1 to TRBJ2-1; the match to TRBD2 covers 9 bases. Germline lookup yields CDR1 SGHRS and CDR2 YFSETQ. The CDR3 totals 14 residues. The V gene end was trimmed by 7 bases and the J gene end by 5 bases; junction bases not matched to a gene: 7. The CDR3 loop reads CASETSGGHNEQFF. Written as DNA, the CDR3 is TGCGCCAGCGAGACTAGCGGAGGCCACAATGAGCAGTTCTTC.

CDR3 coding DNA: TGTGCCAGCAGTTTACCACCGGGGCGCGAGCAGTACTTC. Amino acid sequence: CASSLPPGREQYF. The chain links TRBV27 to TRBJ2-7; possibly TRBD1 or TRBD2 for D (5 bases each). The CDR3 covers 13 residues. V was cut by 2 bases and J by 6 bases, with 11 bases left in between. Germline V gene sequence: CDR1 MNHEY, CDR2 SMNVEV (reference sequence).

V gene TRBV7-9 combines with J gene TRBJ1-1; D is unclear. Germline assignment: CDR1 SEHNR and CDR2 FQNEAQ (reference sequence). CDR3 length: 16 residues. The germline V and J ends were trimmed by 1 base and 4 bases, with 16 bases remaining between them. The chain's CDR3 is CASSLGWSGFGTEAFF. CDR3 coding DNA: TGTGCCAGCAGCTTAGGCTGGTCGGGGTTTGGCACTGAAGCTTTCTTT.

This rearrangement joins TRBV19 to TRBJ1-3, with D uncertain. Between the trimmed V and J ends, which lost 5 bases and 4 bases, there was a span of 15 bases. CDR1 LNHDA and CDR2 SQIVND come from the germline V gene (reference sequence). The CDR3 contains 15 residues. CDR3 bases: TGTGCCAGTAGTGCCCTGAAGGACCCGGGAAACACCATATATTTT. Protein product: CASSALKDPGNTIYF.

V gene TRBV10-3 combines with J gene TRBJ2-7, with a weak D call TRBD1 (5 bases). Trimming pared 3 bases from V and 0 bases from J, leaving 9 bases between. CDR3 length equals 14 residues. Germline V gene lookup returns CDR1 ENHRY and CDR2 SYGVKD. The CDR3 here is CAISETQDSYEQYF. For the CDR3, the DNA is TGTGCCATCAGTGAAACACAGGACTCCTACGAGCAGTACTTC.

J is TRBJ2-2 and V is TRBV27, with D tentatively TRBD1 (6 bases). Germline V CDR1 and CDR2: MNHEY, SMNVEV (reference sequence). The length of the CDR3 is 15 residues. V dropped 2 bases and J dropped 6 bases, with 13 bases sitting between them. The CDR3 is CASSLMGHKSGELFF. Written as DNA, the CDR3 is TGTGCCAGCAGTTTAATGGGACATAAGTCCGGGGAGCTGTTTTTT.

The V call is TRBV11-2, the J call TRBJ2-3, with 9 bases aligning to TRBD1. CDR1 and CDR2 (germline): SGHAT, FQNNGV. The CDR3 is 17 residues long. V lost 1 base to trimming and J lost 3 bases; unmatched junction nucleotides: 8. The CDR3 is CASSLALTGGETDTQYF. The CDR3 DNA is TGTGCCAGCAGCTTAGCGTTGACAGGGGGTGAGACAGATACGCAGTATTTT.

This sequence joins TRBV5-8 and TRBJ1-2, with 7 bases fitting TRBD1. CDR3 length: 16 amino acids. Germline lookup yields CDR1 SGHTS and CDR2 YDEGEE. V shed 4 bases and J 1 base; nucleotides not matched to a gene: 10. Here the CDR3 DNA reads TGTGCCAGCAGCCCTCTATTAGGACAGGATAACTATGGCTACACCTTC. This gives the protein CASSPLLGQDNYGYTF.

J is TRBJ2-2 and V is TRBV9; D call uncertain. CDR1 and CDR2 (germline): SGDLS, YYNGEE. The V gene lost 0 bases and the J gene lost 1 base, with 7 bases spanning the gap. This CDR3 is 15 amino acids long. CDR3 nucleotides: TGTGCCAGCAGCGTAGAACGGTTGAACACCGGGGAGCTGTTTTTT. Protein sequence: CASSVERLNTGELFF.

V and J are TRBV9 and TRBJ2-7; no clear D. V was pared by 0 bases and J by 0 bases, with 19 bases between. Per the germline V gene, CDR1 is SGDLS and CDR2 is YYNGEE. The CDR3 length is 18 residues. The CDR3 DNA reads TGTGCCAGCAGCGTAGCCGACCCTTATGACGGTAGCTCCTACGAGCAGTACTTC. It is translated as CASSVADPYDGSSYEQYF.

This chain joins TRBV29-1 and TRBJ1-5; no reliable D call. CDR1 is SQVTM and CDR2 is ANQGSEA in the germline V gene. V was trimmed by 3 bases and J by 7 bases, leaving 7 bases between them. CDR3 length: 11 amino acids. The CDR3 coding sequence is TGCAGCGTTGACAGGACCCAGCCCCAGCATTTT. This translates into CSVDRTQPQHF.

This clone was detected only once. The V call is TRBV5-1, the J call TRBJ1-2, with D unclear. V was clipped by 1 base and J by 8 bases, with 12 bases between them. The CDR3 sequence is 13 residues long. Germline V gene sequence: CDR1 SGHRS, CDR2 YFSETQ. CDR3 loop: CASSLNSQRGYTF. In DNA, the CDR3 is TGCGCCAGCAGCTTGAACTCCCAGAGGGGCTACACCTTC.

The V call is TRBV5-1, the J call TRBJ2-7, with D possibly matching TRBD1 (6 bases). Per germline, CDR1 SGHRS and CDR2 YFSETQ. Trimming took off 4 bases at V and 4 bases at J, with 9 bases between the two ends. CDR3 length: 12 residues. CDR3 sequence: CASSPGVYEQYF. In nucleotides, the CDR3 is TGCGCCAGCAGCCCAGGGGTGTACGAGCAGTACTTC.

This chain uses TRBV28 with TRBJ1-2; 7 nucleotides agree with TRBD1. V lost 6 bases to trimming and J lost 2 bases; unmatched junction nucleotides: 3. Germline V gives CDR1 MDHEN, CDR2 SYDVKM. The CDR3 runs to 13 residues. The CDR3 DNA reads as TGTGCCAGCAGGATGACAGGGAACTATGGCTACACCTTC. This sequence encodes CASRMTGNYGYTF.

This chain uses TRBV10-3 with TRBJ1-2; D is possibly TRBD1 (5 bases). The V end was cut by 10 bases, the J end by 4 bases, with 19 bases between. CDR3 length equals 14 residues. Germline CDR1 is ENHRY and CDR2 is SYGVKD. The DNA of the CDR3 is TGTGCCACCCGGGGACTCGGACGGATCTATGGCTACACCTTC. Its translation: CATRGLGRIYGYTF.